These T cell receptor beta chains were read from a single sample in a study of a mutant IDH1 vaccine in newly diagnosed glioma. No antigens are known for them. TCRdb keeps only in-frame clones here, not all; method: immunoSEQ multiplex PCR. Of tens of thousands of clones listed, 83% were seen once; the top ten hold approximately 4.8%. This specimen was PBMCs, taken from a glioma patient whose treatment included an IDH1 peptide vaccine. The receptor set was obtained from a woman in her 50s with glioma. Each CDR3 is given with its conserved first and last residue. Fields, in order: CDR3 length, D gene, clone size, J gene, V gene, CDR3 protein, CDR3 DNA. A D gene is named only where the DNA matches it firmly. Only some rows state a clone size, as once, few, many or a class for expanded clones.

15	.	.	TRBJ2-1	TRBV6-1	CASSGEQPGYNEQFF	TGTGCCAGCAGCGGGGAGCAGCCGGGGTACAATGAGCAGTTCTTC
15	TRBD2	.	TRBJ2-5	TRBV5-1	CASRGAGGRQETQYF	TGCGCCAGCAGGGGCGCGGGGGGGCGGCAAGAGACCCAGTACTTC
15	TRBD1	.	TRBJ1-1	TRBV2	CASSDRDRGRYEAFF	TGTGCCAGCAGCGACCGGGACAGGGGAAGATATGAAGCTTTCTTT
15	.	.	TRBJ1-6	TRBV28	CASSFFSGRNSPLHF	TGTGCCAGCAGTTTTTTTTCAGGTCGGAATTCACCCCTCCACTTT
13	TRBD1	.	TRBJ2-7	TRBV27	CASGLQGAYEQYF	TGTGCCAGCGGGTTACAGGGGGCCTACGAGCAGTACTTC
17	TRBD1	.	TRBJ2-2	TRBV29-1	CSVEDLGTRGRVGELFF	TGCAGCGTTGAAGATCTGGGGACCAGGGGGCGGGTCGGGGAGCTGTTTTTT
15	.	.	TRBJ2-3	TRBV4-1	CASSQTRGGADTQYF	TGCGCCAGCAGCCAGACGAGAGGGGGGGCAGATACGCAGTATTTT
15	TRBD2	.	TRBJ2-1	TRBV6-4	CASSDIAGSYNEQFF	TGTGCCAGCAGTGACATAGCGGGGTCCTACAATGAGCAGTTCTTC
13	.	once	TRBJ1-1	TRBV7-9	CASSLGGWTEAFF	TGTGCCAGCAGCTTAGGCGGCTGGACTGAAGCTTTCTTT
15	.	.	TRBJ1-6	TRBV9	CASTRSRDFGSPLHF	TGTGCCAGCACCCGTAGCAGGGATTTCGGTTCACCCCTCCACTTT
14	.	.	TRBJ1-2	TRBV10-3	CATDPEVGDYGYTF	TGTGCCACGGACCCTGAGGTAGGGGACTATGGCTACACCTTC
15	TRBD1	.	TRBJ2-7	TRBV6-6	CASSLGQGISYEQYF	TGTGCCAGCAGCTTGGGACAGGGGATTTCCTACGAGCAGTACTTC
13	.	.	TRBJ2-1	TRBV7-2	CASSLSSYNEQFF	TGTGCCAGCAGCCTCAGCTCCTACAATGAGCAGTTCTTC
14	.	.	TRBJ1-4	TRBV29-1	CSVGGDRTNEKLFF	TGCAGCGTTGGAGGGGATCGGACTAATGAAAAACTGTTTTTT
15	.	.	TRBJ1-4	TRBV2	CASRAGPTLGEKLFF	TGTGCCAGCAGAGCCGGGCCCACCCTTGGTGAAAAACTGTTTTTT
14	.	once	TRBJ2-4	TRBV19	CASSISDRGNIQYF	TGTGCCAGTAGTATATCGGACCGTGGAAACATTCAGTACTTC
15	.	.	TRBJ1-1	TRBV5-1	CASSPNPQGYTEAFF	TGCGCCAGCAGCCCCAACCCCCAGGGGTACACTGAAGCTTTCTTT
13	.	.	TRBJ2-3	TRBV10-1	CASSLLGTDTQYF	TGCGCCAGCAGCCTACTCGGCACAGATACGCAGTATTTT
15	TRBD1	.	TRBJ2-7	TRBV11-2	CASRDRGRESYEQYF	TGTGCCAGCAGGGACAGGGGGCGAGAGTCCTACGAGCAGTACTTC
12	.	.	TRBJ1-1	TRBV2	CASSEQDTEAFF	TGTGCCAGCAGTGAACAGGACACTGAAGCTTTCTTT
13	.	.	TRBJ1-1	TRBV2	CASSDLGNTEAFF	TGTGCCAGCAGTGATTTGGGGAACACTGAAGCTTTCTTT
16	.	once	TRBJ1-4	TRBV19	CASSPHRAALNEKLFF	TGTGCCAGTAGTCCGCACCGGGCCGCCCTTAATGAAAAACTGTTTTTT
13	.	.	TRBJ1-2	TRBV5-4	CASRIPNNYGYTF	TGTGCCAGCAGAATACCTAATAACTATGGCTACACCTTC
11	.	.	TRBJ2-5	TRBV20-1	CSVGPGGTQYF	TGCAGTGTGGGCCCTGGAGGGACCCAGTACTTC
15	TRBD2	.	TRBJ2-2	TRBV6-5	CASRAGGANTGELFF	TGTGCCAGCAGAGCGGGGGGCGCGAACACCGGGGAGCTGTTTTTT
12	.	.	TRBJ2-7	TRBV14	CASSHGPYEQYF	TGTGCCAGCAGCCATGGGCCCTACGAGCAGTACTTC
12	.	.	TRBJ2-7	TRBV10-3	CAIRRALGEQYF	TGTGCCATCAGAAGGGCCCTGGGGGAGCAGTACTTC
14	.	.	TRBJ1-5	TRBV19	CASSIGQSNQPQHF	TGTGCCAGTAGTATCGGACAGAGCAATCAGCCCCAGCATTTT
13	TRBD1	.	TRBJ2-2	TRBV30	CAWSVSHQGAQFF	TGTGCCTGGAGTGTCTCCCATCAGGGGGCCCAGTTTTTT
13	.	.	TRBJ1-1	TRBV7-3	CASSPGQNTEAFF	TGTGCCAGCAGCCCCGGGCAGAACACTGAAGCTTTCTTT
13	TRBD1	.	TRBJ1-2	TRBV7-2	CASSPQGAQGYTF	TGTGCCAGCAGCCCACAGGGGGCGCAGGGCTACACCTTC
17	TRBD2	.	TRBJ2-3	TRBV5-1	CASSLSPRGESTDTQYF	TGCGCCAGCAGCTTGTCCCCGCGGGGGGAAAGCACAGATACGCAGTATTTT
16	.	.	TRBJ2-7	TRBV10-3	CAISHPDIKGSYEQYF	TGTGCCATCAGTCACCCGGACATAAAAGGGTCCTACGAGCAGTACTTC
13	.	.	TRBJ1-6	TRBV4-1	CASSQVMGSPLHF	TGCGCCAGCAGCCAAGTCATGGGTTCACCCCTCCACTTT
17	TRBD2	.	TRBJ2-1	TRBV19	CASSIDLPTSGFHEQFF	TGTGCCAGTAGTATAGATCTCCCAACTAGCGGGTTCCATGAGCAGTTCTTC
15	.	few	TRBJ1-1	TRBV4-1	CASSQEPGTNTEAFF	TGCGCCAGCAGCCAAGAACCGGGTACGAACACTGAAGCTTTCTTT
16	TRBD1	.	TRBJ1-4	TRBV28	CASSDEGQGLDEKLFF	TGTGCCAGCAGTGACGAGGGACAGGGGCTGGATGAAAAACTGTTTTTT
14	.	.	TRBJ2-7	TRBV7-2	CASSLAVRGYEQYF	TGTGCCAGCAGCTTAGCGGTCAGGGGCTACGAGCAGTACTTC